Listed below are T cell receptor beta chains from one sample, sequenced in a study of blood T cell repertoires in COVID-19. Sequencing was performed with immunoSEQ multiplex PCR; in TCRdb, only in-frame clones are kept and a portion is missing. The table records 17,000 or so clones, 81% of them present only once. Sequenced sample: peripheral blood. The receptors here all came from a man between 35 and 55 years old with active or convalescent COVID-19. Each CDR3 is given with its conserved first and last residue. D genes are given only for firm matches. Size values are once, few and many counts, or a class for expanded clones, and some rows have none.

D	size	length	J	V	DNA	CDR3
NA	once	15	TRBJ1-4	TRBV19	TGTGCCAGTAGTAATCGGGGAGGCAGAGGTGAAAAACTGTTTTTT	CASSNRGGRGEKLFF
NA	NA	15	TRBJ2-1	TRBV21-1	TGTGCCAGCAGCAAAGTACTGCCTGCCTACAATGAGCAGTTCTTC	CASSKVLPAYNEQFF
TRBD1	few	15	TRBJ2-7	TRBV27	TGTGCCAGCAGTTTATCAAGCGGACAGGACTACGAGCAGTACTTC	CASSLSSGQDYEQYF
NA	NA	11	TRBJ2-5	TRBV7-8	TGTGCCAGCAGCGCAACAGGGCTCTGGTACTTC	CASSATGLWYF
TRBD2	NA	15	TRBJ2-7	TRBV5-4	TGTGCCAGCAGCGTCAGGACTAGCGGGGCCTACGAGCAGTACTTC	CASSVRTSGAYEQYF
NA	NA	14	TRBJ2-5	TRBV6-6	TGTGCCAGCAGTTACCCTGGTGCGGGAGAGACCCAGTACTTC	CASSYPGAGETQYF
TRBD2	NA	15	TRBJ2-3	TRBV5-8	TGTGCCAGCAGCTTAGCGGGGGGAAGCACAGATACGCAGTATTTT	CASSLAGGSTDTQYF
TRBD1	NA	15	TRBJ1-1	TRBV19	TGTGCCAGTAGTGTACTGACAGGGGGTTCCACTGAAGCTTTCTTT	CASSVLTGGSTEAFF
NA	NA	15	TRBJ2-5	TRBV13	TGTGCCAGCAGCTTAGTGTCCCCAGGCCAAGAGACCCAGTACTTC	CASSLVSPGQETQYF
NA	NA	15	TRBJ2-3	TRBV13	TGTGCCAGCAGCCGAAAAGCGGCTAGCACAGATACGCAGTATTTT	CASSRKAASTDTQYF
TRBD1	once	15	TRBJ2-2	TRBV11-2	TGTGCCAGCAGCCCCGGGACAGGGGTCACCGGGGAGCTGTTTTTT	CASSPGTGVTGELFF
NA	NA	16	TRBJ2-7	TRBV18	TGTGCCAGCTCACCACCGCCGTGGAGGGGGCGCCTTGAGCAGTACTTC	CASSPPPWRGRLEQYF
NA	NA	13	TRBJ1-1	TRBV9	TGTGCCAGCAGCCCCCGTTTCGAGGAGGTGGCTTTCTTT	CASSPRFEEVAFF
TRBD1	NA	13	TRBJ1-2	TRBV18	TGTGCCAGCTCACCAACAGGGGAACTTGGCTACACCTTC	CASSPTGELGYTF
TRBD1	NA	16	TRBJ1-2	TRBV4-1	TGCGCCAGCAGTCCCCTACCGGGACAGGGTAATTCGGGCTACACCTTC	CASSPLPGQGNSGYTF
TRBD2	NA	18	TRBJ2-3	TRBV5-1	TGCGCCAGCAGCCCGCGGGCCCGGGACTATAACCCCACAGATACGCAGTATTTT	CASSPRARDYNPTDTQYF
NA	NA	17	TRBJ2-2	TRBV30	TGTGCCTGGAGTGTAGAGTTCAGCATGGAGGGGACCGGGGAGCTGTTTTTT	CAWSVEFSMEGTGELFF
NA	NA	14	TRBJ1-1	TRBV6-5	TGTGCCAGCAGCAGACACCTCATGAACACTGAAGCTTTCTTT	CASSRHLMNTEAFF
TRBD1	NA	17	TRBJ2-2	TRBV24-1	TGTGCCACCAGTGAAACACAGGGGCCCCTTAACACCGGGGAGCTGTTTTTT	CATSETQGPLNTGELFF
TRBD1	NA	16	TRBJ1-5	TRBV18	TGTGCCAGCTCCCTGGGGGACAGAGCCCTCAATCAGCCCCAGCATTTT	CASSLGDRALNQPQHF
TRBD1	NA	15	TRBJ1-2	TRBV28	TGTGCCAGCAGTTCCATAGGGGGCACCGACTATGGCTACACCTTC	CASSSIGGTDYGYTF
NA	few	13	TRBJ2-5	TRBV9	TGTGCCAGCAGCGCAGACATTTTTGAGACCCAGTACTTC	CASSADIFETQYF
TRBD1	NA	14	TRBJ2-1	TRBV27	TGTGCCACCGCAGACAGGGACGGTTGGGGTGAGCAGTTCTTC	CATADRDGWGEQFF
TRBD1	NA	17	TRBJ2-6	TRBV5-1	TGCGCCAGCAGTTTTACAGGGGGCGCGGTTGGGGCCAACGTCCTGACTTTC	CASSFTGGAVGANVLTF
TRBD1	NA	14	TRBJ2-2	TRBV27	TGTGCCAGCACTCACAGGGGTTCGACCGGGGAGCTGTTTTTT	CASTHRGSTGELFF
TRBD1	NA	14	TRBJ1-1	TRBV7-6	TGTGCCAGCAGCTTAGACAGGGGGCCGTATGAAGCTTTCTTT	CASSLDRGPYEAFF